This T cell receptor (beta chain) was sequenced in a study of PD-1 blockade in classical Hodgkin lymphoma. The wider study: It was nivolumab at 3 mg/kg, given intravenously every 2 weeks, that patients received.

Germline CDR1 reads SGDLS; CDR2 reads YYNGEE. V trimming: 0 bases; J trimming: 6 bases; junction bases outside the gene matches: 9. CDR3 length: 15 amino acids. The assay was immunoSEQ multiplex PCR, and TCRdb's table has in-frame clones only and misses some. This table holds more than 75,000 clones, approximately 94% found once. Described time point: cycle 4 day 1 (C4D1), after more than five weeks of nivolumab. In every patient, relapse followed autologous stem cell transplantation, while exposure to brentuximab vedotin differed. The starting material was peripheral blood mononuclear cells (PBMCs), obtained before the fourth cycle of nivolumab. V gene TRBV9 combines with J gene TRBJ2-7; 7 bases align to TRBD2. This TCR came from a human donor with classical Hodgkin lymphoma. The CDR3 nucleotides are TGTGCCAGCAGCGTAGAGTGGGAGGGCCCCGCCGAGCAGTACTTC. Its protein product is CASSVEWEGPAEQYF. The full variable domain, completed using reference TRBV9 and TRBJ2-7, is DSGVTQTPKHLITATGQRVTLRCSPRSGDLSVYWYQQSLDQGLQFLIQYYNGEERAKGNILERFSAQQFPDLHSELNLSSLELGDSALYFCASSVEWEGPAEQYFGPGTRLTVT.